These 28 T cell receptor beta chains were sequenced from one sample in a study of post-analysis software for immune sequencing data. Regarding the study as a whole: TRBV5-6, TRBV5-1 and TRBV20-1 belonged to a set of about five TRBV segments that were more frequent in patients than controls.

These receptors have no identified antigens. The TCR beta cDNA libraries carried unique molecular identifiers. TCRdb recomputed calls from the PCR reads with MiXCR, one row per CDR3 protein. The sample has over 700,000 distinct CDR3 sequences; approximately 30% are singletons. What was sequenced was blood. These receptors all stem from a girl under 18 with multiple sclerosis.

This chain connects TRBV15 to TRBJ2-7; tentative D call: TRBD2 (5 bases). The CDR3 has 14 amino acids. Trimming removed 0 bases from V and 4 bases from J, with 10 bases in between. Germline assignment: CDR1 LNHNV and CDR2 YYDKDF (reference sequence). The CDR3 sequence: CATSRDRGNYEQYF. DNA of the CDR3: TGTGCCACCAGCAGAGACCGGGGTAATTACGAGCAGTACTTC.

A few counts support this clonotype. The CDR3 nucleotides are TGTGCCAGCAGCCCGGGGACAGCCGAGCAGTTCTTC. Amino acids: CASSPGTAEQFF. This chain connects TRBV3-1 to TRBJ2-1, with 7 bases identical to TRBD1. The germline gives CDR1 LGHDT, CDR2 YNNKEL (reference sequence). The V gene end was trimmed by 4 bases and the J gene end by 10 bases; junction bases not matched to a gene: 4. This CDR3 is built from 12 residues.

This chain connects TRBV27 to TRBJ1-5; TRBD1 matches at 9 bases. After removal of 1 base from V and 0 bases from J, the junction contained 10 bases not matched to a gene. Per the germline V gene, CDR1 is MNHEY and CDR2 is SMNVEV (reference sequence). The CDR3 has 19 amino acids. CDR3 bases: TGTGCCAGCAGTTTATATAAGGGGACAGGGCTTAATAGCAATCAGCCCCAGCATTTT. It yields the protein CASSLYKGTGLNSNQPQHF.

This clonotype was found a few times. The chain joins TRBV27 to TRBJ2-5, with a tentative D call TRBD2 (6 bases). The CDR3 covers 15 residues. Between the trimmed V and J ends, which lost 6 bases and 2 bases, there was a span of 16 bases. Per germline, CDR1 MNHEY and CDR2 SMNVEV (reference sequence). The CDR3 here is CASRSSVGRQETQYF. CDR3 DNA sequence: TGTGCCAGCAGATCTAGCGTAGGACGGCAAGAGACCCAGTACTTC.

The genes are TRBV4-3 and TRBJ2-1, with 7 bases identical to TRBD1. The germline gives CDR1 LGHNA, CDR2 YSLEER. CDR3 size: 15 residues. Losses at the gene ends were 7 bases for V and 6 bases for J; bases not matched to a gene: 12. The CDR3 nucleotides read TGCGCCAGCAACCCCGATCTGACAGGGATCAATGAGCAGTTCTTC. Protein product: CASNPDLTGINEQFF.

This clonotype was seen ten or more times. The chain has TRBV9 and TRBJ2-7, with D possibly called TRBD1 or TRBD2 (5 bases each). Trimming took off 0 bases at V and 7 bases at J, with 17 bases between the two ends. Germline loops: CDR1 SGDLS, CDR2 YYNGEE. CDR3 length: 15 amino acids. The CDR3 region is CASSVGGARLGEQYF. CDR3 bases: TGTGCCAGCAGCGTAGGAGGGGCCCGATTGGGGGAGCAGTACTTC.

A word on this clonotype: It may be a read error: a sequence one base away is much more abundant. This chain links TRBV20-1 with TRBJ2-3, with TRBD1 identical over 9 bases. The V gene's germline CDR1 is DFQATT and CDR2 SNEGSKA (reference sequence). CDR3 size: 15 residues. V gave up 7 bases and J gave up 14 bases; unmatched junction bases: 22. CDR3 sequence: CSVNSPGQGDEKLYF. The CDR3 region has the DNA TGCAGTGTTAATTCCCCGGGACAGGGAGATGAAAAACTGTATTTT.

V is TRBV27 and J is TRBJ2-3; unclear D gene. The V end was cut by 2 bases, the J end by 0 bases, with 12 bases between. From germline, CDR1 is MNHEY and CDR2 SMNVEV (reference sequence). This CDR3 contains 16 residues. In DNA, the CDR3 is TGTGCCAGCAGTTTAGGGTCCAGATCTAGCACAGATACGCAGTATTTT. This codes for CASSLGSRSSTDTQYF.

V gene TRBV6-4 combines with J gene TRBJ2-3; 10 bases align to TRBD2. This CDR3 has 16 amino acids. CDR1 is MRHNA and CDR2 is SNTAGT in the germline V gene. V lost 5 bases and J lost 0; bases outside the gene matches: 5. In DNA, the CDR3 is TGTGCCAGCAGTAAGCGGGGGGGCCGGAGCACAGATACGCAGTATTTT. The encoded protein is CASSKRGGRSTDTQYF.

CDR3 in amino acids: CASSSQAGIQNYEQYF. The CDR3 DNA follows: TGTGCCAGCAGCTCCCAAGCCGGGATACAGAATTACGAGCAGTACTTC. The chain is built from TRBV7-2 and TRBJ2-7, with D perhaps TRBD2 (5 bases). This CDR3 is 16 amino acids long. The V and J ends lost 4 bases and 4 bases respectively, with 20 bases between them. The germline gives CDR1 SGHTA, CDR2 FQGNSA.

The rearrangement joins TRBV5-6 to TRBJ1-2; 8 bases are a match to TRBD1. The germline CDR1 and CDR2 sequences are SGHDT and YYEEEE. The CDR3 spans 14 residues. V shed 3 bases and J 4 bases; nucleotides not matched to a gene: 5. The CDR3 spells CASSSGGGGYGYTF. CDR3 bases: TGTGCCAGCAGCTCAGGGGGCGGCGGCTATGGCTACACCTTC.

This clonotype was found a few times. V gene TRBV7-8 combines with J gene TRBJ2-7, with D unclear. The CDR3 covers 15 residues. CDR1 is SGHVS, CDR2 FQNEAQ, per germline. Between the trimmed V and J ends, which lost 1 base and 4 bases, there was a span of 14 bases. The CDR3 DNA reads TGTGCCAGCAGCTTAGGAAACGGCCTTTCTTACGAGCAGTACTTC. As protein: CASSLGNGLSYEQYF.

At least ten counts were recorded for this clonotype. CDR3 residues: CASSVGAEQETQYF. CDR3 nucleotide sequence: TGTGCCAGCAGCGTAGGGGCGGAACAAGAGACCCAGTACTTC. This chain links TRBV9 with TRBJ2-5, with no clear D. Germline lookup yields CDR1 SGDLS and CDR2 YYNGEE. The CDR3 length is 14 residues. Trimming cost V 0 bases and J 2 bases, with 8 bases left between them.

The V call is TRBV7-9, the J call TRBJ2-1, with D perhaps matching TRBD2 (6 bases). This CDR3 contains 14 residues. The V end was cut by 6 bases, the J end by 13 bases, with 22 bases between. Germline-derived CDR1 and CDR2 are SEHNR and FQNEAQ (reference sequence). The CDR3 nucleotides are TGTGCCAGCAGTCAGACTAGATACCCGGAGACCCAGTTCTTC. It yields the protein CASSQTRYPETQFF.

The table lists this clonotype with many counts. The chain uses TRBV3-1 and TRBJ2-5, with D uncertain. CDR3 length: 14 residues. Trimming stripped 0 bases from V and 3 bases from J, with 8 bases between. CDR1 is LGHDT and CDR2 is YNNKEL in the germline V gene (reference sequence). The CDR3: CASSQEFRKETQYF. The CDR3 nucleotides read TGTGCCAGCAGCCAAGAGTTTAGAAAAGAGACCCAGTACTTC.

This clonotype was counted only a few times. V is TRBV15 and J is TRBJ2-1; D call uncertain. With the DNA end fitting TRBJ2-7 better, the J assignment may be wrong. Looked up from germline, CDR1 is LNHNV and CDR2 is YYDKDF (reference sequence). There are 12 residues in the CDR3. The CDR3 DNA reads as TGTGCCACCAGCAGGTCTTACAATGAGCAGTACTTC. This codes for CATSRSYNEQYF.

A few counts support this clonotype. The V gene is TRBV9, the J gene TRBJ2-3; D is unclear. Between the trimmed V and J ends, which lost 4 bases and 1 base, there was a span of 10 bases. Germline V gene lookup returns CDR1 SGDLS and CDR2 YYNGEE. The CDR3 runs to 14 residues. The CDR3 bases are TGTGCCAGCAGCCCGCCCATCCGCACAGATACGCAGTATTTT. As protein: CASSPPIRTDTQYF.

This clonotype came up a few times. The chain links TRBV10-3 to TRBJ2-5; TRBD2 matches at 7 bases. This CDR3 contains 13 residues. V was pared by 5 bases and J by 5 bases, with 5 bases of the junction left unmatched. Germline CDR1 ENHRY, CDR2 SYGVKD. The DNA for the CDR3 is TGTGCCATCAGTCCTAGCGGAGACGAGACCCAGTACTTC. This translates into CAISPSGDETQYF.

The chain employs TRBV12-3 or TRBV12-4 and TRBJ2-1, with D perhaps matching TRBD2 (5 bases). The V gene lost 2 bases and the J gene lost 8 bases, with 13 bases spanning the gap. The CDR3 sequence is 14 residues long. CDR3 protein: CASSLSSSGDEQFF. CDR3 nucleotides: TGTGCCAGCAGTTTATCGTCCTCCGGGGATGAGCAGTTCTTC.

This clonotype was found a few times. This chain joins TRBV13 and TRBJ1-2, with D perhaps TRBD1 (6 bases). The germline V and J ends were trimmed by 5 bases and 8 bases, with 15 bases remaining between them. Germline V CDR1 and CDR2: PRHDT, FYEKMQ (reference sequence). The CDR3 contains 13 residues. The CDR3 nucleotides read TGTGCCAGCAGCCCTCTGTGGGGGGGCGGCTACACCTTC. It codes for CASSPLWGGGYTF.

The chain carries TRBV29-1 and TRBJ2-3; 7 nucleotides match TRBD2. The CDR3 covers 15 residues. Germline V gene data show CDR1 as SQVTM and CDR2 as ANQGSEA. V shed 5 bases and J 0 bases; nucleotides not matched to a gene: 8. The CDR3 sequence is CSVRSARGSTDTQYF. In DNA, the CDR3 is TGCAGCGTTAGGTCTGCGCGGGGGAGCACAGATACGCAGTATTTT.

CDR3 DNA: TGTGCCAGTAAAGGGATCAGGGGCTCCTACGAGCAGTACTTC. This codes for CASKGIRGSYEQYF. V gene TRBV28 combines with J gene TRBJ2-7, with D possibly being TRBD1 (6 bases). The germline gives CDR1 MDHEN, CDR2 SYDVKM. This CDR3 has 14 amino acids. The germline V and J ends were trimmed by 9 bases and 0 bases, with 15 bases remaining between them.

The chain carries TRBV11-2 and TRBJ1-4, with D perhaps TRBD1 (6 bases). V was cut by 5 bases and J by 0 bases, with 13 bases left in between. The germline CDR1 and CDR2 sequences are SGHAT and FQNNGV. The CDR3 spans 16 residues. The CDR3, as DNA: TGTGCCAGCAGCCACCGGGACACCGCAACTAATGAAAAACTGTTTTTT. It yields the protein CASSHRDTATNEKLFF. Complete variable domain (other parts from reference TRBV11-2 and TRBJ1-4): EAGVAQSPRYKIIEKRQSVAFWCNPISGHATLYWYQQILGQGPKLLIQFQNNGVVDDSQLPKDRFSAERLKGVDSTLKIQPAKLEDSAVYLCASSHRDTATNEKLFFGSGTQLSVL.

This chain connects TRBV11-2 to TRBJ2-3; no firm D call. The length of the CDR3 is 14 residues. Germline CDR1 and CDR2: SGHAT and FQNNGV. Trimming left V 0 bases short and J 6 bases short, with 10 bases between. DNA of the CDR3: TGTGCCAGCAGCTTAGAGCTGGGCAAGGATACGCAGTATTTT. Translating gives CASSLELGKDTQYF.

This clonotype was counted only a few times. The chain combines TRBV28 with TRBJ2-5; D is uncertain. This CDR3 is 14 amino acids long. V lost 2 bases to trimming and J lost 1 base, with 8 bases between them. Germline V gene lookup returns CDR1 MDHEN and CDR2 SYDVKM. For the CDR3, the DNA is TGTGCCAGCAGTTTAGGCCAGATCCAAGAGACCCAGTACTTC. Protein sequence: CASSLGQIQETQYF.

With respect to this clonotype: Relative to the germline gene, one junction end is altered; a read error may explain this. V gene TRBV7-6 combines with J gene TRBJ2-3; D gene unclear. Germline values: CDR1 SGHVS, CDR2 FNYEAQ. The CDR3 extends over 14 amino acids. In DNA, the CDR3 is TGTGTCAGCTCCCGGGCCCCAGAGACAGATACGCAGTATTTT. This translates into CVSSRAPETDTQYF. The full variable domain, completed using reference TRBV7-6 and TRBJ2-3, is GAGVSQSPRYKVTKRGQDVALRCDPISGHVSLYWYRQALGQGPEFLTYFNYEAQQDKSGLPNDRFSAERPEGSISTLTIQRTEQRDSAMYRCVSSRAPETDTQYFGPGTRLTVL.

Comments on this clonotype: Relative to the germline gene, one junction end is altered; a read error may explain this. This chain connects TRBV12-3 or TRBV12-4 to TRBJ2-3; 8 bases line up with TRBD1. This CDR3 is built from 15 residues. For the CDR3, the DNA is TGTGCCAGCAGTTCTCTGGGACAGGTACAAGATACGGAGTATTTT. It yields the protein CASSSLGQVQDTEYF.

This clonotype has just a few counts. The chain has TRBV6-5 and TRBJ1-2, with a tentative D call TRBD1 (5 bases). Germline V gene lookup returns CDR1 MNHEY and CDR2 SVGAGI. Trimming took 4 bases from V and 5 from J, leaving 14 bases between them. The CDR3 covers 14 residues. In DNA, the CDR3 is TGTGCCAGCAGTTCCCAGACGGGGGGGTATGGCTACACCTTC. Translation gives CASSSQTGGYGYTF.